The TCR beta chain described here comes from a study of preoperative IRX-2 immunotherapy in early breast cancer. Treatment denoted: preoperative locoregional IRX-2 cytokine immunotherapy. This phase Ib study tested locoregional IRX-2 cytokine immunotherapy given before surgery. Trimming removed 4 bases from V and 0 bases from J; junction bases left unmatched: 7. The germline CDR1 and CDR2 sequences are KGHSH and LQKENI. The CDR3 covers 16 residues. Profiling relied on immunoSEQ multiplex PCR, and the TCRdb table lists in-frame clones only, not all of them. The profile covers 95,000 to 100,000 clones, with 80% to 90% appearing a single time and about 2.1% taken by the ten largest.

The rearrangement joins TRBV18 to TRBJ1-1; TRBD1 matches at 8 bases. The clonotype originates from a human donor with breast cancer. Sequenced material: tumor tissue, taken after IRX-2 immunotherapy. CDR3 coding DNA: TGTGCCAGCTCACAAAACCAGGGGGCTATGAACACTGAAGCTTTCTTT. Protein: CASSQNQGAMNTEAFF.